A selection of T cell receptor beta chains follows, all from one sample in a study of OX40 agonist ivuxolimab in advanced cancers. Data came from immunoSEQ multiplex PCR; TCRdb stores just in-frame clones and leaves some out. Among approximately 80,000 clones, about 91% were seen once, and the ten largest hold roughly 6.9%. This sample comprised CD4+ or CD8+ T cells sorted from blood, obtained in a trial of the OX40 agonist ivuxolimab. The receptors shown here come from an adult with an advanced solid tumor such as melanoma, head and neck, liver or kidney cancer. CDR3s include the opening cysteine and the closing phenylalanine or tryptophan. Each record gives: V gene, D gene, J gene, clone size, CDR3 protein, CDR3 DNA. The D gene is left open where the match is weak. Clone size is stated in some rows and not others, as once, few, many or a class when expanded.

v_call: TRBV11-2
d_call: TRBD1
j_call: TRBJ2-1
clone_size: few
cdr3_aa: CASSPGQWWDHEQFF
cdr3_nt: TGTGCCAGCAGCCCGGGACAGTGGTGGGACCATGAGCAGTTCTTC

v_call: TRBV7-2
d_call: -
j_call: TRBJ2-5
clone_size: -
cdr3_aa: CASSPHRGRQETQYF
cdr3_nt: TGTGCCAGCAGCCCTCATCGAGGCCGCCAAGAGACCCAGTACTTC

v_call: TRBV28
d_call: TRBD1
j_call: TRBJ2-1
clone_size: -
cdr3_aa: CASRGQGENEQFF
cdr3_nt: TGTGCCAGCAGGGGACAGGGGGAGAATGAGCAGTTCTTC

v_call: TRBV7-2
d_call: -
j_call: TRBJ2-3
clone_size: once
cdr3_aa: CASSVSVRGGMTDTQYF
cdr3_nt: TGTGCCAGCAGCGTATCCGTCCGGGGTGGGATGACAGATACGCAGTATTTT

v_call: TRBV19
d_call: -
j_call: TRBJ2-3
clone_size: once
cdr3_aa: CASSIDTGLGGDTQYF
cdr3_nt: TGTGCCAGTAGTATAGATACGGGCTTAGGGGGAGATACGCAGTATTTT

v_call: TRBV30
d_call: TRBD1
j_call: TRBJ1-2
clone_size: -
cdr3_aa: CAWSVPLTGEGYTF
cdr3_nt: TGTGCCTGGAGTGTACCCTTGACAGGGGAAGGCTACACCTTC

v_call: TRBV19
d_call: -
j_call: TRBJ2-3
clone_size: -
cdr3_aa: CASSITGTTDTQYF
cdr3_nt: TGTGCCAGTAGTATAACAGGGACCACAGATACGCAGTATTTT

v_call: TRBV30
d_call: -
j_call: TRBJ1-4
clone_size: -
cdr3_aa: CAWKGFREKLFF
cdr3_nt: TGTGCCTGGAAGGGGTTTCGTGAAAAACTGTTTTTT

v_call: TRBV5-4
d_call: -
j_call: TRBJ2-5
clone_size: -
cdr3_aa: CASSLSDAAETQYF
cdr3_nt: TGTGCCAGCAGCTTAAGTGACGCGGCCGAGACCCAGTACTTC

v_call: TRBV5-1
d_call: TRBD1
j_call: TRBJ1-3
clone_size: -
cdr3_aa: CASSRDREPSGNTIYF
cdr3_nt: TGCGCCAGCAGCCGGGACAGGGAACCCTCTGGAAACACCATATATTTT

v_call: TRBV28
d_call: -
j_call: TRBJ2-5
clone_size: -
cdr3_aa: CASRKPQGRETQYF
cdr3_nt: TGTGCCAGCAGGAAACCACAGGGAAGGGAGACCCAGTACTTC

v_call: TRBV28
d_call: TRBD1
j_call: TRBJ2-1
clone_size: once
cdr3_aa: CASSFQGDNEQFF
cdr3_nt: TGTGCCAGCAGTTTCCAGGGGGACAATGAGCAGTTCTTC